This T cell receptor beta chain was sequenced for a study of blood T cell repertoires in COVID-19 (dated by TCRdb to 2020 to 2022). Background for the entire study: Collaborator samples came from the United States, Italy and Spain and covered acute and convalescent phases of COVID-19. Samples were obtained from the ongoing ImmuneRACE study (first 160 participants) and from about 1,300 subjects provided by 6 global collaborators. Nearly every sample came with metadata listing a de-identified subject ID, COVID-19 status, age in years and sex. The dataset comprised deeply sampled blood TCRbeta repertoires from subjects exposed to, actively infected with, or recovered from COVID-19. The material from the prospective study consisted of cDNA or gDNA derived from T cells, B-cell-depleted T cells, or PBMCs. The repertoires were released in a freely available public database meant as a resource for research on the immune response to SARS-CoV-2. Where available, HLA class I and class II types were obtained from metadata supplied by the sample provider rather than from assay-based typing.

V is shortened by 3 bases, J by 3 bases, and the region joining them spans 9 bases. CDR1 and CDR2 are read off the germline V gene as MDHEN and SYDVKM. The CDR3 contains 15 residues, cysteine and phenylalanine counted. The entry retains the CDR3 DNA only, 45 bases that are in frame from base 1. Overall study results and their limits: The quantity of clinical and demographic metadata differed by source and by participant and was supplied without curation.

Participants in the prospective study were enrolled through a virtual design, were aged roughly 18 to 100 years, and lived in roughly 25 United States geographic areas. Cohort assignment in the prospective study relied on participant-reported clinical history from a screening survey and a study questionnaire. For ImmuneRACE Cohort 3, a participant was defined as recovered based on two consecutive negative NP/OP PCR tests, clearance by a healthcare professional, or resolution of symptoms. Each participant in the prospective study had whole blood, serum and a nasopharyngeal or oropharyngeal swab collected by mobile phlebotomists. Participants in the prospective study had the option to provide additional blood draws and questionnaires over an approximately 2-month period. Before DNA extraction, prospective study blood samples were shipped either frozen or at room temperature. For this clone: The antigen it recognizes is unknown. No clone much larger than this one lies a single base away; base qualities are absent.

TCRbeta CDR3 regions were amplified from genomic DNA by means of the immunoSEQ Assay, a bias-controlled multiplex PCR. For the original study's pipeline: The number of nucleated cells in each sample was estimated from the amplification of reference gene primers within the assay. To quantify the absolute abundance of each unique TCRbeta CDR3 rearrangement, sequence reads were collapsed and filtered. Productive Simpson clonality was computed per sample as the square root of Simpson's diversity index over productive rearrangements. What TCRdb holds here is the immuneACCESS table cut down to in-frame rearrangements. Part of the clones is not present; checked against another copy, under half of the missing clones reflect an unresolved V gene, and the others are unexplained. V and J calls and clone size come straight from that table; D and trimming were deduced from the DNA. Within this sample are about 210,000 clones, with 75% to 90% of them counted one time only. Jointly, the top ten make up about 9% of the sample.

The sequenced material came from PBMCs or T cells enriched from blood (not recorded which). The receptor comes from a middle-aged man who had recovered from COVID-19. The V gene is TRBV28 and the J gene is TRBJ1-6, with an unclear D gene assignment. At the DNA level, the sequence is TGTGCCAGCAGTTTCGGGGAAAACTATAATTCACCCCTCCACTTT. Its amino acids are CASSFGENYNSPLHF.